This TCR beta chain came from a study of lymphopenia after photon versus proton radiotherapy. Findings and caveats of the study: Post-nadir diversity loss with photons came from oligoclonal expansion, particularly CD8+ Temra cells. Larger post-nadir TCR diversity loss correlated inversely with survival in deceased patients. Proton therapy kept repertoires fairly stable, unlike photons, which gained effector/memory cells.

Assay used: immunoSEQ multiplex PCR; TCRdb lists only in-frame clones, some missing. The table has 60,000 to 75,000 clones, around 90% seen once. This CDR3 contains 14 residues. CDR1 is ENHRY and CDR2 is SYGVKD in the germline V gene. Trimming cost V 11 bases and J 1 base, with 16 bases left between them. Comment on this clone: Its antigen is undetermined.

The sequencing used peripheral blood, collected from a patient treated with proton-based radiotherapy. V and J are TRBV10-3 and TRBJ2-3; tentatively, D is TRBD2 (6 bases). This clonotype was sampled from an older man with esophageal cancer. The CDR3 DNA is TGTGCCTCGCGTCCCGGGGGAGGCACAGATACGCAGTATTTT. It translates to CASRPGGGTDTQYF.